The table lists the clone carrying this TCR beta chain with many counts. Its antigen is currently unknown. This specimen comes from a study of neurological immune-mediated disorders. TCRdb re-called the 5' RACE reads through MiXCR, storing one row per CDR3 protein. The repertoire holds 55,000 to 65,000 distinct CDR3 sequences, around a tenth seen once, with less than 8% in the top ten. This CDR3 contains 12 residues. J was trimmed by 4 bases and V by 5 bases; bases with no gene match: 3. CDR1 is DFQATT and CDR2 is SNEGSKA in the germline V gene (reference sequence). Study findings and constraints: Subjects shared no identical expanded-clone CDR3 amino acid sequences, suggesting private TCR-beta repertoires in all groups.

The time point denotes: longitudinal time-point 1 (baseline). The unsorted libraries originated from 2 million PBMCs that had been stored at -80 C. This clonotype was sampled from a male donor with HTLV-1-associated myelopathy (HAM/TSP). The sequenced sample consisted of PBMCs. The chain links TRBV20-1 to TRBJ1-1; 8 bases are a match to TRBD1. CDR3 nucleotides: TGCAGTGCTCCAGGGGGCGGCACTGAAGCTTTCTTT. It specifies CSAPGGGTEAFF.